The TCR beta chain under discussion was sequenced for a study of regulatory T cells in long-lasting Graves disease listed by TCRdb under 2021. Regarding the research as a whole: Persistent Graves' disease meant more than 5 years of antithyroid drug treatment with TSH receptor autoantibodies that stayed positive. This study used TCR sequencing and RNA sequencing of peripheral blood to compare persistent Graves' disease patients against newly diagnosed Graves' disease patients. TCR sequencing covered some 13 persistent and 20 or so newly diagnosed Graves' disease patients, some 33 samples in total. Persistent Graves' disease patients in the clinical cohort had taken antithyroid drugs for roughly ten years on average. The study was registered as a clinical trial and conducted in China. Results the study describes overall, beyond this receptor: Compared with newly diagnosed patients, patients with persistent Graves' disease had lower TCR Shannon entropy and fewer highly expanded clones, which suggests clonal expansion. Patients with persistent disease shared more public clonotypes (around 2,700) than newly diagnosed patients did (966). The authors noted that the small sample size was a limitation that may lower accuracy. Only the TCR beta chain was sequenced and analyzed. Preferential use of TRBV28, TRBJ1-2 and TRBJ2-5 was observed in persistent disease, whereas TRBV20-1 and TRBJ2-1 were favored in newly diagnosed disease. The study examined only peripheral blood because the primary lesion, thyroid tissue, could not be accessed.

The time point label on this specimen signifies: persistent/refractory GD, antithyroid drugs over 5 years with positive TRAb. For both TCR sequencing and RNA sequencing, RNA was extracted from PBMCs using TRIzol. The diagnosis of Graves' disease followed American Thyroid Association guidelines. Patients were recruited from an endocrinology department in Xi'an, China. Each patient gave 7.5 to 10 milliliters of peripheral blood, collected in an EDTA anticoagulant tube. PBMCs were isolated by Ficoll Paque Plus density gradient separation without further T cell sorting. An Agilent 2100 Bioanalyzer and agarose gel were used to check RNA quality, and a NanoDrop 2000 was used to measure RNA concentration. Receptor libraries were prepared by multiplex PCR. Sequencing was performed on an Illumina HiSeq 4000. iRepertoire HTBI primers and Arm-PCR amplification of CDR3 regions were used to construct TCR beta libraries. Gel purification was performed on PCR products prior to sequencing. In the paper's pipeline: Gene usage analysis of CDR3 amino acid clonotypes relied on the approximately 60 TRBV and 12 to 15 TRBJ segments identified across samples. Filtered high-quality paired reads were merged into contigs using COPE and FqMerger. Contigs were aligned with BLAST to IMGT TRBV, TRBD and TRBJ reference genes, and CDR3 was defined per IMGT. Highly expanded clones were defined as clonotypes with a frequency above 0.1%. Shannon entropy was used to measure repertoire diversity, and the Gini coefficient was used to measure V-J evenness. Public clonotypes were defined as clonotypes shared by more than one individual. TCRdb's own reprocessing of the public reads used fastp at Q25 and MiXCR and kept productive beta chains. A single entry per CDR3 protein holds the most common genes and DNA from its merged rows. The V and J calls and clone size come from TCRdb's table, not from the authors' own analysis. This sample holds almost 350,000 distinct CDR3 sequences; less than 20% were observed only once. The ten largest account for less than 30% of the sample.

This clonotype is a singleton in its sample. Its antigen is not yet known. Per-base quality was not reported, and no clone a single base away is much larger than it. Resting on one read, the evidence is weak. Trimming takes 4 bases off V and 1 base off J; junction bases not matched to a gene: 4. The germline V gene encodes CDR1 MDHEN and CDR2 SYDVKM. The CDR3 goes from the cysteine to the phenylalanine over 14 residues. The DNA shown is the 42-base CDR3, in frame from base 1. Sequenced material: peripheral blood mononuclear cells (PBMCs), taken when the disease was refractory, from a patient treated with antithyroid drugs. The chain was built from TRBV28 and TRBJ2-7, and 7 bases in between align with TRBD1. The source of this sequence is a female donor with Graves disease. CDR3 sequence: CASSWAGGSYEQYF. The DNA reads TGTGCCAGCAGTTGGGCAGGGGGATCCTACGAGCAGTACTTC. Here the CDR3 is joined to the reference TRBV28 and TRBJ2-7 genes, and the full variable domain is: DVKVTQSSRYLVKRTGEKVFLECVQDMDHENMFWYRQDPGLGLRLIYFSYDVKMKEKGDIPEGYSVSREKKERFSLILESASTNQTSMYLCASSWAGGSYEQYFGPGTRLTVT.